The 26 T cell receptor beta chains presented below share a single source sample, sequenced in a study of blood T cell repertoires in COVID-19. Data came from immunoSEQ multiplex PCR; TCRdb stores just in-frame clones and leaves some out. In the table there are under 200,000 clones, over 80% of which are singletons. Sequenced: peripheral blood. The receptors here all came from a woman aged 35 to 49 with acute or convalescent COVID-19.

CDR3 nucleotides: TGTGCCACACACTTCCGACAGGGAACGGAGACCCAGTACTTC. As protein: CATHFRQGTETQYF. The chain carries TRBV28 and TRBJ2-5; 7 positions agree with TRBD1. Per germline, CDR1 MDHEN and CDR2 SYDVKM. J gave up 5 bases and V 10 bases, and 13 bases lay outside the gene matches. The CDR3 runs 14 residues.

This chain uses TRBV4-1 with TRBJ1-4; D perhaps matches TRBD1 (6 bases). CDR3 size: 15 residues. Germline-derived CDR1 and CDR2 are MGHRA and YSYEKL. Trimming stripped 2 bases from V and 3 bases from J, with 10 bases between. The CDR3 bases are TGCGCCAGCAGCCAACACAGGGCAGCTAATGAAAAACTGTTTTTT. Its protein product is CASSQHRAANEKLFF.

This clone was observed many times. The V and J genes are TRBV10-2 and TRBJ1-1; TRBD1 matches at 8 bases. This CDR3 contains 14 residues. CDR1 WSHSY and CDR2 SAAADI come from the germline V gene. V dropped 5 bases and J dropped 5; count of bases not matched to a gene: 7. CDR3 nucleotide sequence: TGCGCCAGCAGTCCGGACAGGGTCTTTACTGAAGCTTTCTTT. Protein sequence: CASSPDRVFTEAFF.

The chain couples TRBV6-1 to TRBJ2-1; D is ambiguous. The CDR3 runs to 13 residues. V gave up 1 base and J gave up 7 bases, with 8 bases separating them. CDR1 is MNHNS and CDR2 is SASEGT in the germline V gene. The CDR3 loop reads CASSEVGVNEQFF. The CDR3 region has the DNA TGTGCCAGCAGTGAAGTAGGAGTAAATGAGCAGTTCTTC.

This clone occurred once. The chain has TRBV6-6 and TRBJ2-3; D not resolved. The CDR3 contains 10 residues. Trimming took off 8 bases at V and 6 bases at J, with 6 bases between the two ends. From germline, CDR1 is MNHNY and CDR2 SVGAGI (reference sequence). As DNA, the CDR3 is TGTGCCAGCTATCAGGATACGCAGTATTTT. Translated: CASYQDTQYF.

The rearrangement links TRBV28 to TRBJ1-2, with 7 bases matching TRBD1. There are 13 residues in the CDR3. Trimming removed 3 bases from V and 4 bases from J; junction bases left unmatched: 2. CDR1 MDHEN and CDR2 SYDVKM come from the germline V gene. The CDR3 region is CASSFGQVYGYTF. CDR3 bases: TGTGCCAGCAGTTTTGGACAGGTCTATGGCTACACCTTC.

The rearrangement links TRBV9 to TRBJ2-5, with 13 positions matching TRBD2. Germline V gene data show CDR1 as SGDLS and CDR2 as YYNGEE. The CDR3 contains 16 residues. J lost 2 bases, V lost 0 bases, and 1 base had no gene match. The CDR3 here is CASSVAGLAGQETQYF. The CDR3 region has the DNA TGTGCCAGCAGCGTAGCGGGACTAGCGGGGCAAGAGACCCAGTACTTC.

A few counts support this clone. This chain connects TRBV6-5 to TRBJ1-6, with a possible D match to TRBD1 (6 bases). Germline V gene data show CDR1 as MNHEY and CDR2 as SVGAGI. V lost 2 bases and J lost 12, with 11 bases in between. This CDR3 is 13 amino acids long. In DNA form, the CDR3 reads TGTGCCAGCAGTTACGGAAACAGGGAACCCCTCCACTTT. Its protein is CASSYGNREPLHF.

The chain joins TRBV5-1 to TRBJ2-7, with 8 bases aligning to TRBD1. The CDR3 totals 15 residues. Germline CDR1 is SGHRS and CDR2 is YFSETQ. J was trimmed by 0 bases and V by 9 bases; bases with no gene match: 11. The CDR3 loop is CATQEGTGISYEQYF. The CDR3 nucleotides are TGCGCCACACAAGAGGGGACAGGAATCTCCTACGAGCAGTACTTC.

The CDR3 DNA is TGCAGCGTTGTCGGGACAGGGAGTTACAATGAGCAGTTCTTC. Encoded protein: CSVVGTGSYNEQFF. This rearrangement joins TRBV29-1 to TRBJ2-1; 9 bases agree with TRBD1. Germline V gene sequence: CDR1 SQVTM, CDR2 ANQGSEA. The CDR3 totals 14 residues. V was clipped by 4 bases and J by 4 bases; unmatched bases: 5.

The CDR3 DNA reads as TGTGCCAGCAGCTTAGTCCAAGCCCCCTACAATGAGCAGTTCTTC. Translating it yields CASSLVQAPYNEQFF. This chain uses TRBV7-8 with TRBJ2-1; D uncertain. V was shortened by 1 base and J by 2 bases, with 9 bases between the two germline ends. Germline loops: CDR1 SGHVS, CDR2 FQNEAQ. There are 15 residues in the CDR3.

The table lists this clone with a count of one. V usage is TRBV6-5 and J usage is TRBJ1-1; 7 bases match TRBD1. Germline CDR1 MNHEY, CDR2 SVGAGI. V lost 7 bases and J lost 1; bases outside the gene matches: 9. The CDR3 is made up of 15 amino acids. The DNA for the CDR3 is TGTGCCAGCAAAGCGACAGGGATTGGGAACACTGAAGCTTTCTTT. This gives the protein CASKATGIGNTEAFF.

The count of this clone is one. The chain couples TRBV7-2 to TRBJ2-3; the match to TRBD1 covers 7 bases. Germline V gene sequence: CDR1 SGHTA, CDR2 FQGNSA. Unmatched junction bases numbered 3, after V lost 1 base and J lost 5 bases. The length of the CDR3 is 14 residues. The CDR3 DNA sequence: TGTGCCAGCAGCTTAGGAGGGGGCGGAGATACGCAGTATTTT. Protein product: CASSLGGGGDTQYF.

The chain employs TRBV9 and TRBJ2-2; no clear D gene. Trimming pared 0 bases from V and 6 bases from J, leaving 3 bases between. The CDR3 totals 12 residues. In germline, CDR1 is SGDLS, CDR2 YYNGEE. CDR3 DNA sequence: TGTGCCAGCAGCGTAGTATCCGGGGAGCTGTTTTTT. Its protein is CASSVVSGELFF.

The chain has TRBV19 and TRBJ1-1, with unresolved D. The CDR3 runs to 13 residues. The V end lost 1 base, the J end lost 6 bases, and 9 bases lay between the germline ends. CDR1 and CDR2 (germline): LNHDA, SQIVND (reference sequence). CDR3 region: CASSIGRGSEAFF. CDR3 in DNA: TGTGCCAGTAGTATAGGCCGAGGGTCTGAAGCTTTCTTT.

V gene TRBV29-1 combines with J gene TRBJ2-5; the match to TRBD2 covers 11 bases. The CDR3 is 16 residues long. In germline, CDR1 is SQVTM, CDR2 ANQGSEA. V trimming: 4 bases; J trimming: 5 bases; junction bases outside the gene matches: 12. The CDR3 region is CSVGNLAGGNRETQYF. Here the CDR3 DNA reads TGCAGCGTTGGTAATCTAGCGGGGGGAAATCGGGAGACCCAGTACTTC.

This clone is a singleton in its sample. The rearrangement uses TRBV19 and TRBJ1-6; 9 nucleotides match TRBD1. Trimming took 10 bases from V and 5 from J; bases not matched to a gene: 6. The CDR3 has 14 amino acids. Germline CDR1 LNHDA, CDR2 SQIVND (reference sequence). DNA of the CDR3: TGTGCCACGGGACAGGGCGAAAATAATTCACCCCTCCACTTT. Amino acid sequence: CATGQGENNSPLHF.

V usage is TRBV11-2 and J usage is TRBJ2-3; 8 nucleotides agree with TRBD2. V gave up 3 bases and J gave up 1 base; unmatched junction bases: 9. CDR1 is SGHAT, CDR2 FQNNGV, per germline. CDR3 length equals 17 residues. CDR3 coding DNA: TGTGCCAGCAGCTTCAGCCTGACTAGCGTTCGCACAGATACGCAGTATTTT. Its protein product is CASSFSLTSVRTDTQYF.

Here the CDR3 reads CASSQVPGAKNIQYF. CDR3 nucleotides: TGCGCCAGCAGCCAAGTGCCGGGAGCCAAAAACATTCAGTACTTC. This rearrangement joins TRBV4-1 to TRBJ2-4, with unresolved D. Trimming pared 1 base from V and 0 bases from J, leaving 7 bases between. The CDR3 is made up of 15 amino acids. Germline V gene lookup returns CDR1 MGHRA and CDR2 YSYEKL.

This chain links TRBV18 with TRBJ1-6; TRBD1 matches 7 bases. Germline V gene lookup returns CDR1 KGHSH and CDR2 LQKENI. After removal of 6 bases from V and 10 bases from J, the junction contained 15 bases not matched to a gene. The CDR3 has 16 amino acids. The CDR3, as DNA: TGTGCCAGCTCCCCCGTACAGGGGCCCGGGCGGTCACCCCTCCACTTT. This sequence encodes CASSPVQGPGRSPLHF.

V usage is TRBV2 and J usage is TRBJ2-1, with 8 bases identical to TRBD1. There are 14 residues in the CDR3. V trimming: 6 bases; J trimming: 3 bases; junction bases outside the gene matches: 4. Looked up from germline, CDR1 is SNHLY and CDR2 is FYNNEI. The CDR3 DNA follows: TGTGCCAGCAGGACAGGGGAAATCTACAATGAGCAGTTCTTC. Amino acid sequence: CASRTGEIYNEQFF.

This chain links TRBV29-1 with TRBJ2-5, with 8 nucleotides matching TRBD1. Germline V gives CDR1 SQVTM, CDR2 ANQGSEA. CDR3 length: 12 amino acids. The ends lost 6 bases at V and 5 bases at J; junction bases unmatched: 5. The CDR3 reads CSVDRQGETQYF. In DNA, the CDR3 is TGCAGCGTGGACCGACAGGGGGAGACCCAGTACTTC.

V usage is TRBV6-5 and J usage is TRBJ2-1, with 8 bases identical to TRBD2. Germline assignment: CDR1 MNHEY and CDR2 SVGAGI. The CDR3 runs to 12 residues. V lost 8 bases and J lost 10; bases outside the gene matches: 7. The CDR3 is CASARSGTEQFF. The CDR3, as DNA: TGTGCCAGCGCTCGTAGCGGGACCGAGCAGTTCTTC.

In its sample, this clone was seen once. The chain recombines TRBV2 with TRBJ2-7, with a tentative D call TRBD2 (6 bases). The germline gives CDR1 SNHLY, CDR2 FYNNEI. V was pared by 6 bases and J by 1 base, with 16 bases between. CDR3 length: 15 amino acids. The CDR3 sequence is CASSGGTAKSYEQYF. The CDR3 DNA follows: TGTGCCAGCAGCGGCGGGACTGCAAAATCCTACGAGCAGTACTTC. Full variable domain (remainder filled in from reference TRBV2 and TRBJ2-7): EPEVTQTPSHQVTQMGQEVILRCVPISNHLYFYWYRQILGQKVEFLVSFYNNEISEKSEIFDDQFSVERPDGSNFTLKIRSTKLEDSAMYFCASSGGTAKSYEQYFGPGTRLTVT.

This chain uses TRBV3-1 (or the pseudogene TRBV3-2) with TRBJ1-4; maybe TRBD1 (5 bases). Trimming removed 4 bases at V and 8 bases at J, with 14 bases between. The germline V gene encodes CDR1 LGHDT and CDR2 YNNKEL (reference sequence). This CDR3 is built from 14 residues. The CDR3 DNA is TGTGCCAGCAGCCGTAATGGGGGGTTGGAAAAACTGTTTTTT. Protein product: CASSRNGGLEKLFF.

The chain employs TRBV2 and TRBJ2-7; D gene ambiguous. From germline, CDR1 is SNHLY and CDR2 FYNNEI. V was clipped by 7 bases and J by 5 bases, with 12 bases between them. The CDR3 covers 12 residues. CDR3: CASIGRSNEQYF. As DNA, the CDR3 is TGTGCCAGCATCGGCAGGTCCAACGAGCAGTACTTC. The complete variable domain, with remaining parts taken from reference TRBV2 and TRBJ2-7, reads EPEVTQTPSHQVTQMGQEVILRCVPISNHLYFYWYRQILGQKVEFLVSFYNNEISEKSEIFDDQFSVERPDGSNFTLKIRSTKLEDSAMYFCASIGRSNEQYFGPGTRLTVT.